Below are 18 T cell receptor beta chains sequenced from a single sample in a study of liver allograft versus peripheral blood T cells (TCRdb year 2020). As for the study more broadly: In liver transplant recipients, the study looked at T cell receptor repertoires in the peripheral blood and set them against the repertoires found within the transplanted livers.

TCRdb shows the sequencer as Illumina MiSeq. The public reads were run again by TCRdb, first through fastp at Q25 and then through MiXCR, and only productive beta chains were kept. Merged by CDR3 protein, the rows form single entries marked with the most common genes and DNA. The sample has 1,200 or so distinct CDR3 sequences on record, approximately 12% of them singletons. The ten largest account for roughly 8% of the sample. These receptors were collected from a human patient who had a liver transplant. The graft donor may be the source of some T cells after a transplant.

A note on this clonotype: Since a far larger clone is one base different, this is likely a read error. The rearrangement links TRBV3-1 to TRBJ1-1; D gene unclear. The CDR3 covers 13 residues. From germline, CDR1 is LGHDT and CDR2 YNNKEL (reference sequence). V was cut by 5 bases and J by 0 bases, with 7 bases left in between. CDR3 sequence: CASSLDLNTEAFF. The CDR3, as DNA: TGTGCCAGCAGCTTAGATTTGAACACTGAAGCTTTCTTT.

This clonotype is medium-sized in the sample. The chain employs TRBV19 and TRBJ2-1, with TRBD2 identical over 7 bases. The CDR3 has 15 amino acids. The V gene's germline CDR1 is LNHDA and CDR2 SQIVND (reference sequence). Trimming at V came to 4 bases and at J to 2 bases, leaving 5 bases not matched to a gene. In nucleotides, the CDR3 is TGTGCCAGTAGTACCCTAGCGGCCCCCTACAATGAGCAGTTCTTC. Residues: CASSTLAAPYNEQFF.

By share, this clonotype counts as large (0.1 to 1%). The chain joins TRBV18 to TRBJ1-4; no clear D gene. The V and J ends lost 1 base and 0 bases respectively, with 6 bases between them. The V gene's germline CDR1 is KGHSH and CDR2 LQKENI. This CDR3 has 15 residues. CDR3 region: CASSPQHATNEKLFF. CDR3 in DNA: TGTGCCAGCTCACCACAGCATGCAACTAATGAAAAACTGTTTTTT.

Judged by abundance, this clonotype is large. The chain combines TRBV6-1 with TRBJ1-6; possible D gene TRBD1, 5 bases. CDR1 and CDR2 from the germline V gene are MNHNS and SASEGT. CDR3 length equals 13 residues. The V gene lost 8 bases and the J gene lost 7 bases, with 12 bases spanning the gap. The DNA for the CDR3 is TGTGCCAGCGGGGGGTATGAGAATTCACCCCTCCACTTT. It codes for CASGGYENSPLHF.

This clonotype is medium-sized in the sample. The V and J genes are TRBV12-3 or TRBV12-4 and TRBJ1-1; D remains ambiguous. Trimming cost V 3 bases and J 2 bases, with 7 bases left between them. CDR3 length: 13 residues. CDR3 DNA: TGTGCCAGCAGTTTTGAAATTAACACTGAAGCTTTCTTT. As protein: CASSFEINTEAFF.

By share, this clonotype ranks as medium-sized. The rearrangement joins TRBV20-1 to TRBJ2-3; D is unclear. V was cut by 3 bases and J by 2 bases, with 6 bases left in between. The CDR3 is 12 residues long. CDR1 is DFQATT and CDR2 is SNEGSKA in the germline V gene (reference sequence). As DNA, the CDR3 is TGCAGTGCTAGCCCTATCACAGATACGCAGTATTTT. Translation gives CSASPITDTQYF.

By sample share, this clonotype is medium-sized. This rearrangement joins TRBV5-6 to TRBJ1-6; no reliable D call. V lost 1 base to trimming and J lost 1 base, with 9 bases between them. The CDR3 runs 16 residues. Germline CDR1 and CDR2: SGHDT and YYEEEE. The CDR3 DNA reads TGTGCCAGCAGCTTGCGGGGTGGGTCCTATAATTCACCCCTCCACTTT. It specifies CASSLRGGSYNSPLHF.

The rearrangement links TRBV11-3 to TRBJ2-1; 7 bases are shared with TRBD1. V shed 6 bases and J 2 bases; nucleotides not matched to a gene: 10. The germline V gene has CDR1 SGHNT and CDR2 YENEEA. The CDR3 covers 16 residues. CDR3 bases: TGTGCCAGCAGTTATGAGGGGGCGAGGCCCTACAATGAGCAGTTCTTC. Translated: CASSYEGARPYNEQFF. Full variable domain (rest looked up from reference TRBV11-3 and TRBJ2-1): EAGVVQSPRYKIIEKKQPVAFWCNPISGHNTLYWYLQNLGQGPELLIRYENEEAVDDSQLPKDRFSAERLKGVDSTLKIQPAELGDSAVYLCASSYEGARPYNEQFFGPGTRLTVL.

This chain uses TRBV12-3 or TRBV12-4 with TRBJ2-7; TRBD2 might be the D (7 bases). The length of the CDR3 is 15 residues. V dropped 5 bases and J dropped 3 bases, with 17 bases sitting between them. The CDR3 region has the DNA TGTGCCAGCAGTACCCATGGGGGGGCGGGCTACGAGCAGTACTTC. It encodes CASSTHGGAGYEQYF.

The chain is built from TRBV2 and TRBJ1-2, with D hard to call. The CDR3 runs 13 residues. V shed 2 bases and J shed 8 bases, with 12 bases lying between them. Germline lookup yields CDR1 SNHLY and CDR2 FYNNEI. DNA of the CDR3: TGTGCCAGCAGTGAAACCCCGTTGCAGGGCTACACCTTC. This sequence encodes CASSETPLQGYTF.

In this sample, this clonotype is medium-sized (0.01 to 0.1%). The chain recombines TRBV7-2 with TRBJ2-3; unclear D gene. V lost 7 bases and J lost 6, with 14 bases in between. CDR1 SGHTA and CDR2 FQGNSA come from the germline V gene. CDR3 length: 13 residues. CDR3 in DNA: TGTGCCAGCACCCCGTTGATGGGGGATACGCAGTATTTT. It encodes CASTPLMGDTQYF.

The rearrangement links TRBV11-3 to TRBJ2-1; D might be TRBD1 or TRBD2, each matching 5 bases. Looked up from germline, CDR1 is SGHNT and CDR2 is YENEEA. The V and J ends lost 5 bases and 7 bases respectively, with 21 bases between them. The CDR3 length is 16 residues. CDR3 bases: TGTGCCAGCAGCCGTGTACTCCTGGGGGTTGGGAATGAGCAGTTCTTC. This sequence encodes CASSRVLLGVGNEQFF.

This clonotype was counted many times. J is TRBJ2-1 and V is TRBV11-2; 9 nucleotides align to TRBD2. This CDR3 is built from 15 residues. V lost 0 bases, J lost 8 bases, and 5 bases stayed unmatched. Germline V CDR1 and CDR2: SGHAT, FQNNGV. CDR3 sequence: CASSLDGVAGDEQFF. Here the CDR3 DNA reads TGTGCCAGCAGCTTAGATGGGGTAGCGGGGGATGAGCAGTTCTTC.

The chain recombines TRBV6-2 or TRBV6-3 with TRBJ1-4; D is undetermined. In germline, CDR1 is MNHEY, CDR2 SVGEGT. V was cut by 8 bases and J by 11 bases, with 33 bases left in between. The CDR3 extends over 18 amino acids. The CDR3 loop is CASPVIGAGGGGFGKLFF. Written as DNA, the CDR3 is TGTGCCAGCCCTGTTATCGGTGCGGGCGGAGGAGGTTTCGGGAAACTGTTTTTT.

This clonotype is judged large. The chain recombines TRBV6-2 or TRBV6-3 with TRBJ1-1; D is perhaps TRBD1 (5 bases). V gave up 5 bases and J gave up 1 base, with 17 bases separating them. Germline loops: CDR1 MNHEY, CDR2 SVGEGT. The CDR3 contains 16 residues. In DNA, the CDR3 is TGTGCCAGCAGTCCACGGTCTGGGGCCCAGAACACTGAAGCTTTCTTT. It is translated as CASSPRSGAQNTEAFF.

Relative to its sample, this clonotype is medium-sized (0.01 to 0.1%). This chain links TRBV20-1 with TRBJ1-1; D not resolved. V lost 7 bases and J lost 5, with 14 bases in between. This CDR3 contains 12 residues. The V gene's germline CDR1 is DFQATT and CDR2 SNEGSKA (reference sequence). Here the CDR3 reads CSGGVGKTEAFF. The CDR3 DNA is TGCAGTGGGGGTGTCGGGAAGACTGAAGCTTTCTTT.

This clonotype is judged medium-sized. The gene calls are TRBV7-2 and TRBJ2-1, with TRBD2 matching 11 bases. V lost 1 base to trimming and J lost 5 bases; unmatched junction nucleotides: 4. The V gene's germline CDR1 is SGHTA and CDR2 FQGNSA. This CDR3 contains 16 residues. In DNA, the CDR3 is TGTGCCAGCAGCTTAGATGGGACTAGCGGTAACAATGAGCAGTTCTTC. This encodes CASSLDGTSGNNEQFF.

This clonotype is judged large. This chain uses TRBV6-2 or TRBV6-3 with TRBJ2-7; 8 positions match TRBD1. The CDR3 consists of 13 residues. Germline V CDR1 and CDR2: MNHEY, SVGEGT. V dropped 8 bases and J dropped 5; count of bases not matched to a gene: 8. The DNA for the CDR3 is TGTGCCAGCCGACTGGACAGGGTGCACGAGCAGTACGTC. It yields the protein CASRLDRVHEQYV.